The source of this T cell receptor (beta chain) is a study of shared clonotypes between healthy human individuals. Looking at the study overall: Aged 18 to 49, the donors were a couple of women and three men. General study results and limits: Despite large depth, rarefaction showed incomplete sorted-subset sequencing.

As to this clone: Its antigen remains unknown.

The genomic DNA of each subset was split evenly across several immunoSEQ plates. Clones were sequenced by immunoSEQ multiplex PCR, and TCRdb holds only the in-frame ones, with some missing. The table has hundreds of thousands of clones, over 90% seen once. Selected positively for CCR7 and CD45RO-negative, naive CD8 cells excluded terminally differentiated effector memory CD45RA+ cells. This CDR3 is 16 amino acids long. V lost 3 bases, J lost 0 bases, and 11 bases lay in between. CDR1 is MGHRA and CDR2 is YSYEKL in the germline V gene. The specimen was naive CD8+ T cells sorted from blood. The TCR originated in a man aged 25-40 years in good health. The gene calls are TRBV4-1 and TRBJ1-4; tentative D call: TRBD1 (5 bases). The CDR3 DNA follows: TGCGCCAGCAGCCACACAGGTTATCCAACTAATGAAAAACTGTTTTTT. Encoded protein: CASSHTGYPTNEKLFF.